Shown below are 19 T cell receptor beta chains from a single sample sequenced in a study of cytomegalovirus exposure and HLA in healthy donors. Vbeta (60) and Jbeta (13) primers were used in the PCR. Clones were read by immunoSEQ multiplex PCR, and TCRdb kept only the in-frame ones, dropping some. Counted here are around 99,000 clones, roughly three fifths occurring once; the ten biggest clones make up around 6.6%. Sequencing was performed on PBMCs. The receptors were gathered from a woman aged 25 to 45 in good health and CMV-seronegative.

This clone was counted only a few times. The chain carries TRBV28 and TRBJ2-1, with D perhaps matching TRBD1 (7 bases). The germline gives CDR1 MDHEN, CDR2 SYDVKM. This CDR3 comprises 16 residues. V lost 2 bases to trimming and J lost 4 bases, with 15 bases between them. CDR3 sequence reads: CASSLMSGGLYNEQFF. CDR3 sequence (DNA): TGTGCCAGCAGTTTAATGTCAGGGGGGCTTTACAATGAGCAGTTCTTC.

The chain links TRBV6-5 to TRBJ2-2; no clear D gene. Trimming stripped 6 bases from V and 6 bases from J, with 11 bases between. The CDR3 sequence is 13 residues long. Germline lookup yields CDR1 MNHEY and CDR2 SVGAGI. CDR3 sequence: CASSLTHAGELFF. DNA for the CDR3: TGTGCCAGCAGCTTAACACACGCCGGGGAGCTGTTTTTT.

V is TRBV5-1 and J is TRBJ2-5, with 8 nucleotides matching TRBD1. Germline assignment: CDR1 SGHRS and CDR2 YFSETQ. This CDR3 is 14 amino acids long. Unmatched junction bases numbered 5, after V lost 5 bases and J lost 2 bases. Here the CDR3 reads CASRIWTGQETQYF. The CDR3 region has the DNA TGCGCCAGCAGAATCTGGACAGGGCAAGAGACCCAGTACTTC. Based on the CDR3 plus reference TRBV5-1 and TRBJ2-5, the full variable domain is KAGVTQTPRYLIKTRGQQVTLSCSPISGHRSVSWYQQTPGQGLQFLFEYFSETQRNKGNFPGRFSGRQFSNSRSEMNVSTLELGDSALYLCASRIWTGQETQYFGPGTRLLVL.

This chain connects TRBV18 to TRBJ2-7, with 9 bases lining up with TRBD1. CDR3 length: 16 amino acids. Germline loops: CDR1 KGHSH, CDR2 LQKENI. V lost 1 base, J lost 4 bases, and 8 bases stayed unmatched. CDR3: CASSPQTGGASYEQYF. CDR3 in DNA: TGTGCCAGCTCACCACAAACAGGGGGCGCGAGTTACGAGCAGTACTTC.

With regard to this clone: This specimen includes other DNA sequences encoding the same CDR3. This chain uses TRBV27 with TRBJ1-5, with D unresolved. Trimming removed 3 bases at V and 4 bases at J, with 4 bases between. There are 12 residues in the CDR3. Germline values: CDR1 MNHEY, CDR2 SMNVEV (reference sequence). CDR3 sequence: CASSFINQPQHF. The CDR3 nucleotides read TGTGCCAGCAGTTTTATTAATCAGCCCCAGCATTTT.

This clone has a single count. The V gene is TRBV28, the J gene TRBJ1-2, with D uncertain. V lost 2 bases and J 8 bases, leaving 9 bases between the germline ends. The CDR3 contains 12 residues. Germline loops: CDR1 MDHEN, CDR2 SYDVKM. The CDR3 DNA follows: TGTGCCAGCAGTTTACGGGGTATCGGCTACACCTTC. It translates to CASSLRGIGYTF.

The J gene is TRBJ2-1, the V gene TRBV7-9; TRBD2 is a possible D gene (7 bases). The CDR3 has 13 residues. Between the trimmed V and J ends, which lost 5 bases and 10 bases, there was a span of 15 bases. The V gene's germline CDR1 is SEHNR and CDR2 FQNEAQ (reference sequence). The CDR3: CASSLSTGGEQFF. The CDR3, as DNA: TGTGCCAGCAGCCTGTCGACGGGGGGCGAGCAGTTCTTC.

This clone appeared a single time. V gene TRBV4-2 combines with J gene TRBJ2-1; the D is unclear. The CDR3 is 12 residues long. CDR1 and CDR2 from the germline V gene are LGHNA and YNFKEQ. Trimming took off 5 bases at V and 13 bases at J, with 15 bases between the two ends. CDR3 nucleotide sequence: TGTGCCAGCAGCTTTACCCCTAGTCTTCAGTTCTTC. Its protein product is CASSFTPSLQFF.

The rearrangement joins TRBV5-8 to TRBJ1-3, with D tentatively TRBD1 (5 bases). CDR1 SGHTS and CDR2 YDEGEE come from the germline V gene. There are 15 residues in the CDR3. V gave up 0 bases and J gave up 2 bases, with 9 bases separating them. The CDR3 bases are TGTGCCAGCAGCTTGGCCGGGGGGGCTGGAAACACCATATATTTT. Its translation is CASSLAGGAGNTIYF.

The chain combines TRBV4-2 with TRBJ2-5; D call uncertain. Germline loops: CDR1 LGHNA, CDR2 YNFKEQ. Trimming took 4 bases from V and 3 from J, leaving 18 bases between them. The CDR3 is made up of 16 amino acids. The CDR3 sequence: CASSRPNYDAKETQYF. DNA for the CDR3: TGTGCCAGCAGCCGCCCAAACTACGACGCCAAAGAGACCCAGTACTTC.

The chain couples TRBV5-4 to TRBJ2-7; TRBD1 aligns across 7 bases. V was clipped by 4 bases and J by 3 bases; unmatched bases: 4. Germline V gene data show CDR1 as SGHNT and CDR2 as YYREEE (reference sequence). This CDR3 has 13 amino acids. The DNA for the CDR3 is TGTGCCAGCAGCGCCAGACAGGGCTACGAGCAGTACTTC. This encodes CASSARQGYEQYF.

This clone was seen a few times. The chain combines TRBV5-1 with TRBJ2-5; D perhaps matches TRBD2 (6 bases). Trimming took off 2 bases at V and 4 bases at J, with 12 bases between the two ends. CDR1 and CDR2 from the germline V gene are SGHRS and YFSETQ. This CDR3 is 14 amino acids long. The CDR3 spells CASSFPGAIETQYF. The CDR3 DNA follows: TGCGCCAGCAGCTTCCCGGGAGCGATAGAGACCCAGTACTTC.

Here the CDR3 reads CASSESLSGATQYF. DNA for the CDR3: TGTGCCAGCAGCGAGAGCCTTAGCGGGGCTACGCAGTATTTT. V is TRBV5-4 and J is TRBJ2-3, with TRBD2 identical over 8 bases. Germline CDR1 and CDR2: SGHNT and YYREEE (reference sequence). V lost 4 bases to trimming and J lost 8 bases; unmatched junction nucleotides: 9. This CDR3 spans 14 amino acids.

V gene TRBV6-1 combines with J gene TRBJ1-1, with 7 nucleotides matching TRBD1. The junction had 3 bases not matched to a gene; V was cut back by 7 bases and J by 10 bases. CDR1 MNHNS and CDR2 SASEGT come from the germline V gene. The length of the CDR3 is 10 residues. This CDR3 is CASTNRGAFF. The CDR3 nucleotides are TGTGCCAGCACAAACAGGGGAGCTTTCTTT.

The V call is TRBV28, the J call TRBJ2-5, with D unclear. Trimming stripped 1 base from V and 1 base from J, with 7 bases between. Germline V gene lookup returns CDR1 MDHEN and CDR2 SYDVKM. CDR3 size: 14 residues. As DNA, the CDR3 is TGTGCCAGCAGTTTATCCACTGCCCAAGAGACCCAGTACTTC. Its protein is CASSLSTAQETQYF.

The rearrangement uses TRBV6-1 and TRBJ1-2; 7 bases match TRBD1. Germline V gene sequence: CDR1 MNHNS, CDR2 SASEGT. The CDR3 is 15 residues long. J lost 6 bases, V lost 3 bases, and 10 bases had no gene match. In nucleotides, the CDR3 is TGTGCCAGCAGTGATCCCACAGGGGTAGAGGATGGCTACACCTTC. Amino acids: CASSDPTGVEDGYTF.

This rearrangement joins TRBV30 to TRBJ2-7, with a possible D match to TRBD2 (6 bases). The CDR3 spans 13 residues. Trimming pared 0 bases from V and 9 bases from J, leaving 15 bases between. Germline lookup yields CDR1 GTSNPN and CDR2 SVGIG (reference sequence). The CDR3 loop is CAWSVSGSGGQYF. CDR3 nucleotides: TGTGCCTGGAGTGTTTCCGGGAGTGGTGGGCAGTACTTC. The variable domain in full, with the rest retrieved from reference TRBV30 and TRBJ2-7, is SQTIHQWPATLVQPVGSPLSLECTVEGTSNPNLYWYRQAAGRGLQLLFYSVGIGQISSEVPQNLSASRPQDRQFILSSKKLLLSDSGFYLCAWSVSGSGGQYFGPGTRLTVT.

In DNA form, the CDR3 reads TGCGCCAGCAGCCAAGATTACGGGACTAGTAGGAATGAGCAGTTCTTC. Its translation: CASSQDYGTSRNEQFF. The V and J genes are TRBV4-3 and TRBJ2-1; TRBD2 matches at 8 bases. V gave up 0 bases and J gave up 7 bases; unmatched junction bases: 8. CDR3 size: 16 residues. Per the germline V gene, CDR1 is LGHNA and CDR2 is YSLEER.

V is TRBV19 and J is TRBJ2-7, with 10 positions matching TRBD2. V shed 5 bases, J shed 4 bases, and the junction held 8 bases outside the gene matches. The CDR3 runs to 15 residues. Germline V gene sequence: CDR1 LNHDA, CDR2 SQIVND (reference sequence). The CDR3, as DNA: TGTGCCAGTAGTCGGAGACTAGCGGGTGAATACGAGCAGTACTTC. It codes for CASSRRLAGEYEQYF.